This T cell receptor (beta chain) was profiled in a study of blood T cells in healthy people across ages. Study outcomes and limitations: Compared with aged donors, long-lived donors showed fewer expanded clones, suggesting selection.

Donor samples were obtained from healthy Caucasian individuals from Russia, aged about 6 to 100. Note on this clonotype: Its antigen is currently unknown.

A second PCR of 7 to 11 cycles used a sample-barcoded 5' primer and a J-beta primer mix. Any given sample supplied a minimum of 3 million CDR3-containing paired-end reads. One entry per CDR3 protein results from TCRdb running MiXCR on the 5' RACE reads. Of 1.5 million to 2 million distinct CDR3 sequences listed, around 48% are singletons. The V gene's germline CDR1 is DFQATT and CDR2 SNEGSKA (reference sequence). Between the trimmed V and J ends, which lost 6 bases and 0 bases, there was a span of 12 bases. The CDR3 loop spans 14 amino acids. Source material: blood. The receptor's source is a woman between 35 and 50 years old in good health. The V gene is TRBV20-1, the J gene TRBJ1-5; tentative D call: TRBD1 (5 bases). This CDR3 reads CSAGGVDSNQPQHF. The CDR3 nucleotides are TGCAGTGCCGGGGGGGTCGATAGCAATCAGCCCCAGCATTTT.